Presented here are 8 T cell receptor beta chains from one specimen sequenced in a study of blood T cell repertoires in COVID-19. The data were produced by immunoSEQ multiplex PCR, yet TCRdb's version contains in-frame clones alone and is incomplete. The sample has a few hundred thousand clones; 90% are singletons. Sequenced input: PBMCs or T cells enriched from blood (not recorded which). The receptors shown here come from a woman younger than 30 with acute COVID-19.

This chain's CDR3 is CASRSFGQLYGYTF. CDR3 nucleotides: TGTGCCAGCAGGTCCTTTGGACAGCTGTATGGCTACACCTTC. V and J are TRBV5-4 and TRBJ1-2; the D gene is possibly TRBD1 (6 bases). CDR1 is SGHNT, CDR2 YYREEE, per germline (reference sequence). The CDR3 is made up of 14 amino acids. Trimming left V 5 bases short and J 5 bases short, with 16 bases between.

The rearrangement uses TRBV10-3 and TRBJ1-5; 10 bases agree with TRBD1. The J segment lost 4 bases and the V segment lost 3 bases, leaving 6 bases of the junction unmatched. The CDR3 consists of 16 residues. The germline CDR1 and CDR2 sequences are ENHRY and SYGVKD. The CDR3 DNA follows: TGTGCCATCAGTGACCCAGGACAGGGGGGGAATCAGCCCCAGCATTTT. It yields the protein CAISDPGQGGNQPQHF.

This chain joins TRBV18 and TRBJ1-2; 11 bases are a match to TRBD1. Germline assignment: CDR1 KGHSH and CDR2 LQKENI. The ends lost 3 bases at V and 2 bases at J; junction bases unmatched: 5. CDR3 length: 16 residues. CDR3 bases: TGTGCCAGCTCACCGAATGGACAGGGGGCGAACTATGGCTACACCTTC. The encoded protein is CASSPNGQGANYGYTF.

The chain couples TRBV18 to TRBJ1-1, with 7 bases that match TRBD1. V shed 2 bases and J 1 base; nucleotides not matched to a gene: 1. The CDR3 is 14 amino acids. Germline CDR1 reads KGHSH; CDR2 reads LQKENI. DNA for the CDR3: TGTGCCAGCTCACCAGGGACAGAGAACACTGAAGCTTTCTTT. Translation gives CASSPGTENTEAFF.

The gene calls are TRBV27 and TRBJ2-1; 16 nucleotides agree with TRBD2. Per the germline V gene, CDR1 is MNHEY and CDR2 is SMNVEV (reference sequence). Losses at the gene ends were 7 bases for V and 0 bases for J; bases not matched to a gene: 6. The CDR3 has 18 residues. The CDR3 sequence is CASNPGLAGGSSYNEQFF. CDR3 DNA: TGTGCCAGCAATCCGGGACTAGCGGGAGGGAGCTCCTACAATGAGCAGTTCTTC.

This clone was counted once. The J gene is TRBJ2-2, the V gene TRBV27; 9 bases are shared with TRBD1. There are 16 residues in the CDR3. The J segment lost 4 bases and the V segment lost 3 bases, leaving 6 bases of the junction unmatched. The germline V gene encodes CDR1 MNHEY and CDR2 SMNVEV (reference sequence). The CDR3: CASSLGQGLFTGELFF. CDR3 in DNA: TGTGCCAGCAGTTTGGGACAGGGCCTCTTCACCGGGGAGCTGTTTTTT.

V and J are TRBV2 and TRBJ2-2; maybe TRBD2 (6 bases). The V and J ends lost 4 bases and 6 bases respectively, with 15 bases between them. Germline V gives CDR1 SNHLY, CDR2 FYNNEI. The CDR3 covers 15 residues. The DNA for the CDR3 is TGTGCCAGCAGTGTGCTTGGGGGGATGGCCGGGGAGCTGTTTTTT. It specifies CASSVLGGMAGELFF.

J is TRBJ1-5 and V is TRBV5-6; D is unclear. Germline V gene data show CDR1 as SGHDT and CDR2 as YYEEEE. Trimming removed 3 bases from V and 0 bases from J, with 16 bases in between. The CDR3 runs to 17 residues. CDR3 bases: TGTGCCAGCAGCTCCCTGACGGGTTATTATAGCAATCAGCCCCAGCATTTT. As protein: CASSSLTGYYSNQPQHF.